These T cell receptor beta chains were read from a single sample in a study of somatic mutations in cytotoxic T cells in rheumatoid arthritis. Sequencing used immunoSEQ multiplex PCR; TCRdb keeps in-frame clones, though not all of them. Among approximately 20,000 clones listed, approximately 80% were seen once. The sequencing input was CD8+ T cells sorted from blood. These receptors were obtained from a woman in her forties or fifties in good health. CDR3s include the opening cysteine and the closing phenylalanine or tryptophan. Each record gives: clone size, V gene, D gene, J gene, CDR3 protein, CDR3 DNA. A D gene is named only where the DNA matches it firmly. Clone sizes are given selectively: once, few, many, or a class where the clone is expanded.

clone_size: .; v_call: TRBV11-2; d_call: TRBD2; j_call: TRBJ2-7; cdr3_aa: CASSLGTRDTYEQYF; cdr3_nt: TGTGCCAGCAGCTTAGGGACTAGAGACACCTACGAGCAGTACTTC
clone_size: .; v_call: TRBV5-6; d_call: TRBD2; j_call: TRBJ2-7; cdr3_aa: CASSSGLAHEQYF; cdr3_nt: TGTGCCAGCAGCTCGGGACTAGCTCACGAGCAGTACTTC
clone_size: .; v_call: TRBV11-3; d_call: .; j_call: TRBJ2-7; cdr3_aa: CASSVGGEAYEQYF; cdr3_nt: TGTGCCAGCAGCGTTGGGGGCGAGGCCTACGAGCAGTACTTC
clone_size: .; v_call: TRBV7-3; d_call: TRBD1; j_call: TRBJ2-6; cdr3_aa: CASSHTGAGANVLTF; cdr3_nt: TGTGCCAGCAGCCACACAGGGGCGGGGGCCAACGTCCTGACTTTC
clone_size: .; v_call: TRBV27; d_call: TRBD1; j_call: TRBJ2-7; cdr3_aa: CASSLGQGAYEQYF; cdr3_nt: TGTGCCAGCAGTTTGGGACAGGGGGCCTACGAGCAGTACTTC
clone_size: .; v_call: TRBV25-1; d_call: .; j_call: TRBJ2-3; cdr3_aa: CASSGAGSSTDTQYF; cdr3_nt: TGTGCCAGCAGTGGGGCTGGTTCTTCCACAGATACGCAGTATTTT
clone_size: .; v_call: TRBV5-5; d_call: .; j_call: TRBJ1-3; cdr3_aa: CASSLYLPSSGNTIYF; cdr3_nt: TGTGCCAGCAGCTTGTACTTGCCCAGCTCTGGAAACACCATATATTTT
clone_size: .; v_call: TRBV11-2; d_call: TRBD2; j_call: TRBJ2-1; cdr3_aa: CASSLVWGLVHNEQFF; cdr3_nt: TGTGCCAGCAGCTTAGTTTGGGGACTAGTTCACAATGAGCAGTTCTTC
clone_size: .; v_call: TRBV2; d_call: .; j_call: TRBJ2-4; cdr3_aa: CASSEAGGALDIQYF; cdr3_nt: TGTGCCAGCAGTGAAGCTGGGGGGGCGTTGGACATTCAGTACTTC
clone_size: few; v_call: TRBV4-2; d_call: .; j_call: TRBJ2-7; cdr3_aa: CASSQDGGSSYEQYF; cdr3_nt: TGTGCCAGCAGCCAAGATGGCGGTAGCTCCTACGAGCAGTACTTC
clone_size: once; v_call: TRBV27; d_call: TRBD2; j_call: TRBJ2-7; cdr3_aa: CASSLIRGGGPYEQYF; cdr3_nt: TGTGCCAGCAGTTTAATCCGGGGCGGGGGGCCATACGAGCAGTACTTC
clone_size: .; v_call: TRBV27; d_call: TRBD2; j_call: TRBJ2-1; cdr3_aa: CASSGASGSHEQFF; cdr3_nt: TGTGCCAGCAGCGGGGCTAGCGGGAGCCATGAGCAGTTCTTC
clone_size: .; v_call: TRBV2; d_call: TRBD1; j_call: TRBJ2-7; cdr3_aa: CASSPRTGGDEQYF; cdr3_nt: TGTGCCAGCAGTCCTCGGACAGGGGGGGACGAGCAGTACTTC
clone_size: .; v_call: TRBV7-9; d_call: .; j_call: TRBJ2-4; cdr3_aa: CASSGQGRENIQYF; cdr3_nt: TGTGCCAGCAGCGGGCAGGGCCGGGAAAACATTCAGTACTTC
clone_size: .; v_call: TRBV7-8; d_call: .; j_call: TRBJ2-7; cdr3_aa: CASSLAQGTSYEQYF; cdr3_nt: TGTGCCAGCAGCTTAGCGCAGGGAACCTCCTACGAGCAGTACTTC
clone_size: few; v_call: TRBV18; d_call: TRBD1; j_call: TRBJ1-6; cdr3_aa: CASSPLDRGDNSPLHF; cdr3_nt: TGTGCCAGCTCACCACTCGACAGGGGAGATAATTCACCCCTCCACTTT
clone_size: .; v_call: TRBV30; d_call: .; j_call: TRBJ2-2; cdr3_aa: CAWSVGSGLANTGELFF; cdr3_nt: TGTGCCTGGAGTGTAGGGTCGGGGCTAGCGAACACCGGGGAGCTGTTTTTT
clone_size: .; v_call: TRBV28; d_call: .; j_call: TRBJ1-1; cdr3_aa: CASSPTGRGTEAFF; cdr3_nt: TGTGCCAGCAGTCCTACAGGGAGAGGCACTGAAGCTTTCTTT
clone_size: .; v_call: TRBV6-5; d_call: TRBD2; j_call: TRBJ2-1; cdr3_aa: CASSHETSGYNEQFF; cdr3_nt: TGTGCCAGCAGCCACGAGACTAGCGGATACAATGAGCAGTTCTTC
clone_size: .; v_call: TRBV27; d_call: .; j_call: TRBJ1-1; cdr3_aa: CASSFRGRGVRMNTEAFF; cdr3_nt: TGTGCCAGCAGTTTTAGGGGACGTGGGGTTAGGATGAACACTGAAGCTTTCTTT
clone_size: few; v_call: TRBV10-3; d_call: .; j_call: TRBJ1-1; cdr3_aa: CAIRDGVNTEAFF; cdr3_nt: TGTGCCATCCGGGATGGGGTAAACACTGAAGCTTTCTTT
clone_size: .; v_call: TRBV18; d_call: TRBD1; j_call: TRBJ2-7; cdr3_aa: CASSPPGQGNEQYF; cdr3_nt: TGTGCCAGCTCACCACCGGGACAGGGAAACGAGCAGTACTTC
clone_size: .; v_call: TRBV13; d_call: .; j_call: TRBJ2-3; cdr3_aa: CASSPAEGGQYF; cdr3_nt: TGTGCCAGCAGCCCCGCGGAAGGCGGGCAGTATTTT
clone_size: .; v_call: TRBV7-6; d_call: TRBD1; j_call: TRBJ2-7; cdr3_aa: CASSLTPGQEGEQYF; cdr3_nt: TGTGCCAGCAGCTTAACTCCGGGACAGGAAGGCGAGCAGTACTTC
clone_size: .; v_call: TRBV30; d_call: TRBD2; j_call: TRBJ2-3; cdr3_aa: CAWSGGAGVTDTQYF; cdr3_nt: TGTGCCTGGAGTGGGGGAGCGGGGGTCACAGATACGCAGTATTTT
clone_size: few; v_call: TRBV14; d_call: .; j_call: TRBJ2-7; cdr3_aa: CASSQMTVTYEQYF; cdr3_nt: TGTGCCAGCAGCCAAATGACAGTAACCTACGAGCAGTACTTC
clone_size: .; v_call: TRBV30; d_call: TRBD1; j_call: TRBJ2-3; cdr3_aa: CAWSQQGWTDTQYF; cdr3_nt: TGTGCCTGGAGTCAACAGGGGTGGACAGATACGCAGTATTTT
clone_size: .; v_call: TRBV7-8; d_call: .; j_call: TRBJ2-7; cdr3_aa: CASSGVAGIYEQYF; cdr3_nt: TGTGCCAGCAGCGGGGTGGCGGGAATCTACGAGCAGTACTTC
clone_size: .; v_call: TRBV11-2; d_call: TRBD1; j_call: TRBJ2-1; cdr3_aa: CASSPHTGASSYNEQFF; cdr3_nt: TGTGCCAGCAGTCCTCACACAGGGGCCAGCTCCTACAATGAGCAGTTCTTC
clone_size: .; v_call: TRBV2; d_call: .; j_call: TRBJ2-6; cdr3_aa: CASSFLIPGSGANVLTF; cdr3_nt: TGTGCCAGCAGTTTCTTGATCCCCGGATCTGGGGCCAACGTCCTGACTTTC
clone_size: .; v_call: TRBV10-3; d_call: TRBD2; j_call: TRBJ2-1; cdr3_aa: CAISDPGPLAGAPSYNEQFF; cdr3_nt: TGTGCCATCAGCGATCCAGGGCCACTAGCGGGGGCGCCTTCCTACAATGAGCAGTTCTTC
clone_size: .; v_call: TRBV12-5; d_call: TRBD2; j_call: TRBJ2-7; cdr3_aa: CASGQTSGRDEQYF; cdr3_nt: TGTGCTAGTGGGCAAACTAGCGGGAGGGACGAGCAGTACTTC
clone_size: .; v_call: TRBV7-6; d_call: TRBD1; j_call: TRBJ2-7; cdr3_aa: CASGTGAYEQYF; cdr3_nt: TGTGCCAGCGGGACAGGGGCCTACGAGCAGTACTTC
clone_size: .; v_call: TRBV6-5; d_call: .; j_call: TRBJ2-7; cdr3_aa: CASSYSESPYEQYF; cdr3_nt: TGTGCCAGCAGTTACTCGGAGAGTCCCTACGAGCAGTACTTC
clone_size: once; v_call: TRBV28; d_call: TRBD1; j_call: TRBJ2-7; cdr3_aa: CASSLYSGQAIYEQYF; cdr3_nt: TGTGCCAGCAGTTTATACTCTGGACAGGCGATTTACGAGCAGTACTTC
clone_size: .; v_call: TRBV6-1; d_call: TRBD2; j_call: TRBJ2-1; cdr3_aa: CASSASGGSYNEQFF; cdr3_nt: TGTGCCAGCAGTGCCAGCGGGGGGTCTTACAATGAGCAGTTCTTC
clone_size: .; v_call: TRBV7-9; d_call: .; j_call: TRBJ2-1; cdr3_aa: CASGPNEQFF; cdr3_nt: TGTGCCAGCGGCCCCAATGAGCAGTTCTTC
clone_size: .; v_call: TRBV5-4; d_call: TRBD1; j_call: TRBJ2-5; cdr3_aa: CASSLEGARETQYF; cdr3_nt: TGTGCCAGCAGCTTGGAGGGGGCGCGGGAGACCCAGTACTTC
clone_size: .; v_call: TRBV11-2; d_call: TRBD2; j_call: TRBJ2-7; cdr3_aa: CASSLGLAGTYEQYF; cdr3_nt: TGTGCCAGCAGCTTAGGGCTAGCGGGGACCTACGAGCAGTACTTC
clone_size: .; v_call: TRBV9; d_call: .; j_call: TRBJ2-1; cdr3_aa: CASSVKTGSAYNEQFF; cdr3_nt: TGTGCCAGCAGCGTAAAGACAGGTAGTGCCTACAATGAGCAGTTCTTC
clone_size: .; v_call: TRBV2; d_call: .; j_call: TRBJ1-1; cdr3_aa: CAEVGNTEAFF; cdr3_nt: TGTGCCGAGGTAGGGAACACTGAAGCTTTCTTT
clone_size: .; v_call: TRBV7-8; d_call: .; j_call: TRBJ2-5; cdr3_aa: CASSLGWASQETQYF; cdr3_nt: TGTGCCAGCAGCTTAGGATGGGCCAGCCAAGAGACCCAGTACTTC
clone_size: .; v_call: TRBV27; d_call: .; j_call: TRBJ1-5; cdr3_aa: CASSFGGTNQPQHF; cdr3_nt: TGTGCCAGCAGTTTCGGAGGGACCAATCAGCCCCAGCATTTT
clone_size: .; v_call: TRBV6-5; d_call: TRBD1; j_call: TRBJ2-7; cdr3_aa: CASSYGDSSYEQYF; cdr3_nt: TGTGCCAGCAGTTACGGGGACAGCTCCTACGAGCAGTACTTC
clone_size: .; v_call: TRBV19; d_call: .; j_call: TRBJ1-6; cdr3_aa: CASSPLADRGLNSPLHF; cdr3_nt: TGTGCCAGTAGTCCACTAGCGGACAGAGGCCTTAATTCACCCCTCCACTTT
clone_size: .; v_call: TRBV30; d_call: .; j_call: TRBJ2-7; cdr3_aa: CAWSVSLHEQYF; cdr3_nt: TGTGCCTGGAGTGTTAGCCTCCACGAGCAGTACTTC
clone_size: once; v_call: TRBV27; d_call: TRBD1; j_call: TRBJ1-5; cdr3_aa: CASSPGTAINQPQHF; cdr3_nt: TGTGCCAGCAGCCCCGGGACAGCAATAAATCAGCCCCAGCATTTT
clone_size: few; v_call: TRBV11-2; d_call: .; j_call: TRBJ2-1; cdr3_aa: CASSHNPPGLFHNEQFF; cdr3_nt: TGTGCCAGCAGCCATAACCCACCGGGACTTTTTCACAATGAGCAGTTCTTC
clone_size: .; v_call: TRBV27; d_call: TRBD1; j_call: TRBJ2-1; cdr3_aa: CASSSRDRVGNEQFF; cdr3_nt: TGTGCCAGCAGTTCCCGGGACAGGGTAGGAAATGAGCAGTTCTTC
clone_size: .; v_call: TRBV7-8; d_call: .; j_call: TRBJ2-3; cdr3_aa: CASSSAAVLGTDTQYF; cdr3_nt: TGTGCCAGCAGCTCTGCAGCGGTGCTGGGGACAGATACGCAGTATTTT
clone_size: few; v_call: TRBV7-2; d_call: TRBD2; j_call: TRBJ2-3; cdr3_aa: CASSHSGGAGDTQYF; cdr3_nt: TGTGCCAGCAGCCATAGCGGGGGGGCCGGAGATACGCAGTATTTT
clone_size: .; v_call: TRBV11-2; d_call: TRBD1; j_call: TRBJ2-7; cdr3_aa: CASSLDPGGYEQYF; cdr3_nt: TGTGCCAGCAGCCTAGACCCAGGGGGCTACGAGCAGTACTTC
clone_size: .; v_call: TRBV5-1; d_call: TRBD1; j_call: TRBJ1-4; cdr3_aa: CASNPGDRDEGKLFF; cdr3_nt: TGCGCCAGCAACCCGGGGGACAGAGATGAAGGAAAACTGTTTTTT
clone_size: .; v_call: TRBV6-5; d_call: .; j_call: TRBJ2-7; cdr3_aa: CASSYSLRTDYYEQYF; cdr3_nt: TGTGCCAGCAGTTACTCCTTACGGACAGACTACTACGAGCAGTACTTC
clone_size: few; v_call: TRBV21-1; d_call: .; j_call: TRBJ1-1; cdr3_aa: CASSKASFEAFF; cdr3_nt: TGTGCCAGCAGCAAAGCAAGCTTTGAAGCTTTCTTT
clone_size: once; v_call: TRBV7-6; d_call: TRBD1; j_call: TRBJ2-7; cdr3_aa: CASSLETGWTEQYF; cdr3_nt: TGTGCCAGCAGCTTAGAGACAGGGTGGACCGAGCAGTACTTC
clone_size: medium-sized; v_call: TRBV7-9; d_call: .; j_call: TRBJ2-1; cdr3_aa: CASSQDNEQFF; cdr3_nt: TGTGCCAGCAGCCAAGATAATGAGCAGTTCTTC
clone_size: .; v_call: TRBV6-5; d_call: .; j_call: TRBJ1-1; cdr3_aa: CASRLGNTEAFF; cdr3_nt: TGTGCCAGCAGACTCGGAAACACTGAAGCTTTCTTT
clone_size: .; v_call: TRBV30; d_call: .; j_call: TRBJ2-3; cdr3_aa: CAWSVGPGSTDTQYF; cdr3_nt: TGTGCCTGGAGTGTAGGGCCAGGGTCAACAGATACGCAGTATTTT
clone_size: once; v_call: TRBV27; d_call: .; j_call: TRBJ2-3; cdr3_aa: CASRWWGGTDTQYF; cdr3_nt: TGTGCCAGCAGGTGGTGGGGAGGCACAGATACGCAGTATTTT